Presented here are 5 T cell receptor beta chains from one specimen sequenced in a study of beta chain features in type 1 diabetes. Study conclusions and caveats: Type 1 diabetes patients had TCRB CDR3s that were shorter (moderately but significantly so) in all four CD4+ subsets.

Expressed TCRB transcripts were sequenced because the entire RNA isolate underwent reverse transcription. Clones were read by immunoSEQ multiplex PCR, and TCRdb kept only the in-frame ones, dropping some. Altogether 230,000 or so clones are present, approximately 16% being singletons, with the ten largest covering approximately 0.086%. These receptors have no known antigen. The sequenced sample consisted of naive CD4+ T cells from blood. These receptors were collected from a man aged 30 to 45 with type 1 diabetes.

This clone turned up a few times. CDR3 DNA: TGTGCCAGTGGGCTAGCGGACCACTACAATGAGCAGTTCTTC. It codes for CASGLADHYNEQFF. The chain links TRBV28 to TRBJ2-1; 7 nucleotides align to TRBD2. V lost 9 bases, J lost 3 bases, and 8 bases stayed unmatched. The V gene's germline CDR1 is MDHEN and CDR2 SYDVKM. This CDR3 is built from 14 residues.

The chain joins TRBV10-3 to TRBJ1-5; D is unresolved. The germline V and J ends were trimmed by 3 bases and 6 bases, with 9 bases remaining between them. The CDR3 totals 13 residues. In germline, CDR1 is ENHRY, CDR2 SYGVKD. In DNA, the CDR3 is TGTGCCATCAGTGAAAGAGAGCGTCAGCCCCAGCATTTT. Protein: CAISERERQPQHF.

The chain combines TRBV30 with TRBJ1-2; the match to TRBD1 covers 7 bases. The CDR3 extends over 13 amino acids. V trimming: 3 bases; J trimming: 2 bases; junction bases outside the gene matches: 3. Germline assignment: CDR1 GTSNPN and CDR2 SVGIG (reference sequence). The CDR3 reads CAWSQQGNYGYTF. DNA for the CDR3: TGTGCCTGGAGCCAACAGGGGAACTATGGCTACACCTTC. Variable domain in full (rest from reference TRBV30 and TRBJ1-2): SQTIHQWPATLVQPVGSPLSLECTVEGTSNPNLYWYRQAAGRGLQLLFYSVGIGQISSEVPQNLSASRPQDRQFILSSKKLLLSDSGFYLCAWSQQGNYGYTFGSGTRLTVV.

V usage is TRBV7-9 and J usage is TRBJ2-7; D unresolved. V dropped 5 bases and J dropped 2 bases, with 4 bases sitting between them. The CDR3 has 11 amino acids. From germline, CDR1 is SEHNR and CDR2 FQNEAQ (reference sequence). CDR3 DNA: TGTGCCAGCAGCATAACCTACGAGCAGTACTTC. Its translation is CASSITYEQYF.

CDR3 DNA: TGTGCCAGCAGCGTACACATCAACACTGAAGCTTTCTTT. Translated: CASSVHINTEAFF. This sequence joins TRBV9 and TRBJ1-1; D is undetermined. Looked up from germline, CDR1 is SGDLS and CDR2 is YYNGEE. This CDR3 region has 13 residues. V was trimmed by 1 base and J by 2 bases, leaving 6 bases between them.